Sequencing of this T cell receptor beta chain was carried out in a study of neurological immune-mediated disorders. Study information: A relapsing-remitting course was seen in about 90% of the roughly 34 multiple sclerosis patients and a secondary progressive course in 3.

This clonotype was picked up many times. Each TCR transcript was tagged with a 10-nucleotide random UMI during 5'RACE. TCRdb ran MiXCR on the 5' RACE reads and lists one entry per CDR3 protein. The data contain 55,000 to 70,000 distinct CDR3 sequences, roughly 3.9% of them singletons. Per germline, CDR1 ENHRY and CDR2 SYGVKD. This CDR3 has 15 residues. J lost 0 bases, V lost 3 bases, and 1 base had no gene match. Sequenced input: PBMCs. The TCR sequence derives from a man younger than 40 with multiple sclerosis. This chain uses TRBV10-3 with TRBJ2-2, with 7 bases fitting TRBD2. This CDR3 reads CAISDAGANTGELFF. In DNA, the CDR3 is TGTGCCATCAGTGATGCGGGGGCGAACACCGGGGAGCTGTTTTTT.